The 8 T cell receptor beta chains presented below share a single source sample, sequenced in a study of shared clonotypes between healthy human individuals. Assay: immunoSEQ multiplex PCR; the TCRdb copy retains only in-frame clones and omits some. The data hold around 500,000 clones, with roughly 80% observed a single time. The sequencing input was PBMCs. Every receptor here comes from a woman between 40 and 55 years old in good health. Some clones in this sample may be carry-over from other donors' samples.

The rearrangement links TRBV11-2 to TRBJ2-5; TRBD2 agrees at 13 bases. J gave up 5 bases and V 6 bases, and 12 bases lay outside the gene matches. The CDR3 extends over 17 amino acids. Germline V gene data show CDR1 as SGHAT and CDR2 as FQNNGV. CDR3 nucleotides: TGTGCCAGCAGAATTAGACCGGGACTAGCGGGACTGGAGACCCAGTACTTC. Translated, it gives CASRIRPGLAGLETQYF. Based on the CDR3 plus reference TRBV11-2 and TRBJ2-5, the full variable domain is EAGVAQSPRYKIIEKRQSVAFWCNPISGHATLYWYQQILGQGPKLLIQFQNNGVVDDSQLPKDRFSAERLKGVDSTLKIQPAKLEDSAVYLCASRIRPGLAGLETQYFGPGTRLLVL.

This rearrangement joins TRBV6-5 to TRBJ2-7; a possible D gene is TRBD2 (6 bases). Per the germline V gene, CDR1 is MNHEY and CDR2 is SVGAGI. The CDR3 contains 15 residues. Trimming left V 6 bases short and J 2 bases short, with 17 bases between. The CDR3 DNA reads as TGTGCCAGCAGGCCCCCCATGGCGGGAACCTACGAGCAGTACTTC. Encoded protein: CASRPPMAGTYEQYF.

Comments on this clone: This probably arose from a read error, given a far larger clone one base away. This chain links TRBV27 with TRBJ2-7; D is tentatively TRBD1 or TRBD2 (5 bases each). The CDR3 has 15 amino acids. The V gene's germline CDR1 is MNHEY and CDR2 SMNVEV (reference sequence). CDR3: CVSSLSYSGGNEQYF. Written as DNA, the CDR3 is TGTGTCAGCAGTTTATCCTATTCTGGGGGAAACGAGCAGTACTTC.

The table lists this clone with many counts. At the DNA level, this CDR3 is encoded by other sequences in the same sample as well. CDR3 DNA sequence: TGTGCCAGCAGTTTACCCCCCGGGGGAAGCTCCTACAATGAGCAGTTCTTC. This codes for CASSLPPGGSSYNEQFF. This sequence joins TRBV28 and TRBJ2-1; possibly TRBD2 for D (6 bases). Germline CDR1 reads MDHEN; CDR2 reads SYDVKM. CDR3 length: 17 residues. V lost 2 bases and J 0 bases, leaving 14 bases between the germline ends. The full variable domain, in which reference TRBV28 and TRBJ2-1 provide the parts outside the CDR3, is DVKVTQSSRYLVKRTGEKVFLECVQDMDHENMFWYRQDPGLGLRLIYFSYDVKMKEKGDIPEGYSVSREKKERFSLILESASTNQTSMYLCASSLPPGGSSYNEQFFGPGTRLTVL.

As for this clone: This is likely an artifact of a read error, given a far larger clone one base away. Written as DNA, the CDR3 is TGTGCCAGCAGGAAGGAGCCTTCTGGAAACACCGTATATTTT. Amino acid sequence: CASRKEPSGNTVYF. The V gene is TRBV6-6, the J gene TRBJ1-3; no definite D call. Looked up from germline, CDR1 is MNHNY and CDR2 is SVGAGI (reference sequence). CDR3 length equals 14 residues.

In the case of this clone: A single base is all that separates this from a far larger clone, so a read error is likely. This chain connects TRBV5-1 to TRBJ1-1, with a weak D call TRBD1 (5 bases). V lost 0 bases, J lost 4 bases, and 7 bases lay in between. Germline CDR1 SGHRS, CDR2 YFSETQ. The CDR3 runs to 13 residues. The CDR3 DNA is TGCGCCAGCAGCTTGGACGGGGGCACTGAAGCTTTCTTT. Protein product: CASSLDGGTEAFF.

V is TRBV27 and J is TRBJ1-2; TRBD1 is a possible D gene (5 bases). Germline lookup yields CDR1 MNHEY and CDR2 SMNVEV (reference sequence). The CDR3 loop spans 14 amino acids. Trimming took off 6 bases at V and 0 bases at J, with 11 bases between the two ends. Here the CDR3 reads CASSSWGANYGYTF. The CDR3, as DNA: TGTGCCAGCAGCTCCTGGGGCGCTAACTATGGCTACACCTTC.

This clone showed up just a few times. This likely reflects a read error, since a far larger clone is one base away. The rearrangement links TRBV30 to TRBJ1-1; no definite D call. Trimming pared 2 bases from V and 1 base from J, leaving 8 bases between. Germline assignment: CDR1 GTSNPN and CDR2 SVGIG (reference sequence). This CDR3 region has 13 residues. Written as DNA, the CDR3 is TGTGCCTGGAGTATTGGGAGGAACACTGAAGCTTTCTTT. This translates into CAWSIGRNTEAFF.